This T cell receptor beta chain was obtained from a study of CD8+ T cells in alopecia areata (dated by TCRdb to about 2018). For the study in its entirety: The treated patients, all with moderate-to-severe alopecia areata, were enrolled in an open-label pilot trial of oral tofacitinib given at 5 to 10 mg twice daily. Tofacitinib was given for 6 to 18 months, followed by 6 months of follow-up off drug to assess delayed response and recurrence. For the treated patients, the SALT score, which quantifies what percentage of scalp surface area is affected, served as the measure of disease severity. The study used high-throughput TCRbeta sequencing to examine T cell clonal expansion in alopecia areata, in both the C3H/HeJ mouse model and human patients. On the human side, TCRbeta sequencing was run on scalp tissue and on sorted CD4+ and CD8+ peripheral blood T cells from healthy controls and from alopecia areata patients with either patchy or totalis/universalis disease. Biopsies were taken from tofacitinib-treated patients at baseline and again at 4 and 24 weeks into treatment, and several of those patients also had a later scalp biopsy. Scalp clonality was compared across normal scalp (n=4), patchy alopecia areata scalp (n=8), and alopecia totalis/universalis scalp (n=8). RNA came from the PAXgene miRNA kit for fixed scalp, the miRNeasy kit for PBMCs, and the RNeasy kit for mouse skin. immunoSEQ multiplex PCR using 35 Vbeta forward primers and 13 Jbeta reverse primers was used to amplify TCRbeta CDR3 regions. The full study reports these points: The treated cohort was small, with a single nonresponder, so links between baseline CD8+ expansion and response need larger studies. Scalp clonality and the number of expanded CD8+ clones among the top 100 scalp clones were significantly decreased by tofacitinib. Compared with mice, TCR sequences shared between patients were less clear, possibly partly because of HLA diversity across the patient population. Compared with normal scalp, lesional scalp had higher clonality and more expanded CD8+ clones, particularly in alopecia totalis/universalis, a pattern that suggests antigenic drive. Many expanded lesional clones persisted in scalp and blood during tofacitinib treatment, which may partly explain relapse after stopping treatment. Scalp TCR repertoire analysis is complicated because resident alphabeta T cells in normal human skin are also sequenced, whereas mouse skin is dominated by gammadelta T cells.

To note about this clone: This receptor's antigen is unknown. No base quality information exists; no much larger clone differs at one position.

The library was obtained by the immunoSEQ multiplex PCR assay. RNA was extracted from all samples and reverse transcribed into cDNA as template for TCR sequencing. SuperScript III was used for first-strand cDNA synthesis, primed with a 2:1 mix of oligo-dT and random hexamers. A synthetic immune receptor repertoire was used to measure amplification bias, and any remaining bias was corrected computationally. Per the original workflow: Raw reads were preprocessed to remove errors, and CDR3 was defined by IMGT conventions from the conserved cysteine to phenylalanine. Clonality was computed by normalizing Shannon entropy by log2 of the number of productive unique TCRs and subtracting the result from 1. Scalp TCRbeta sequences were cross-referenced with sorted blood CD4 and CD8 repertoires so that the CD4 or CD8 identity of scalp clones could be inferred. As stored in TCRdb, this immuneACCESS dataset retains in-frame rearrangements with V and J assigned. A fraction of the clones does not appear; measured against another copy, unresolved V genes explain less than half of the discrepancy, and the remainder lacks a known reason. Clone size and V and J calls were adopted from that table, with D and trimming inferred from the DNA. The sample records 170,000 or so clones, about 60% of which are singletons. The ten top clones hold around 12% of the sample.

Its CDR3 holds 13 amino acids, cysteine through phenylalanine. Only the CDR3 part of the read is kept: 39 bases, read in frame from the first base. V and J are truncated by 2 bases and 1 base respectively, leaving an intervening sequence of 8 bases. The CDR1 and CDR2 encoded by the germline V gene (reference sequence) are GTSNPN and SVGIG. This specimen's time point label, interpreted: 20 to 30 weeks on oral tofacitinib. This specimen's treatment or condition label, per the study, means: oral pan-JAK inhibitor, 5-10 mg twice daily. Lesional scalp punch biopsies and peripheral blood were obtained from alopecia areata patients. PBMCs were separated by density centrifugation and stained for CD3, CD4 and CD8, after which CD4+ and CD8+ T cells were sorted on a FACSAria.

The sequence was collected from a human donor with alopecia areata. The rearranged segments are TRBV30 and TRBJ1-2, with TRBD1 perhaps the D gene, on 5 matching bases. The starting material was CD8+ T cells sorted from blood, obtained at week 24, from a patient treated with tofacitinib. The DNA is TGTGCCTGGAGTTGGGGCGGTAACTATGGCTACACCTTC. It specifies CAWSWGGNYGYTF.